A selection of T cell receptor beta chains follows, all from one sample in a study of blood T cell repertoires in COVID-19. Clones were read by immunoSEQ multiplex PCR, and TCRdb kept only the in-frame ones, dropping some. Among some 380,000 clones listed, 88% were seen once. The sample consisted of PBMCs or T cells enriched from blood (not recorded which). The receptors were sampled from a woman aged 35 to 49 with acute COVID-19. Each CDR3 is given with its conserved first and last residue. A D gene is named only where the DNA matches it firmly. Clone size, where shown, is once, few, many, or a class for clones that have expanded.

CDR3 DNA: TGTGCCAGCAGCTTGGAGTTTTCAGAGGGTGGCTACACCTTC
CDR3 protein: CASSLEFSEGGYTF
clone size: -
D gene: -
J gene: TRBJ1-2
V gene: TRBV5-4

CDR3 DNA: TGTGCCTGGAGTGCTTTTTGGGGGCGAGTCACCGGGGAGCTGTTTTTT
CDR3 protein: CAWSAFWGRVTGELFF
clone size: -
D gene: -
J gene: TRBJ2-2
V gene: TRBV30

CDR3 DNA: TGTGCCAGCAGTTTGGTACAGGAATCACCCCTCCACTTT
CDR3 protein: CASSLVQESPLHF
clone size: once
D gene: -
J gene: TRBJ1-6
V gene: TRBV6-5

CDR3 DNA: TGCGCCAGCAGCTTGGTGCTGGGGGCGTCTGACACTGAAGCTTTCTTT
CDR3 protein: CASSLVLGASDTEAFF
clone size: -
D gene: -
J gene: TRBJ1-1
V gene: TRBV5-1

CDR3 DNA: TGTGCCAGCTCTGTCGACAGGGTGGGGTCACCCCTCCACTTT
CDR3 protein: CASSVDRVGSPLHF
clone size: many
D gene: TRBD1
J gene: TRBJ1-6
V gene: TRBV18

CDR3 DNA: TGTGCCAGCAGCTTAGATCTGGCGGGGGGCTACACCTTC
CDR3 protein: CASSLDLAGGYTF
clone size: -
D gene: -
J gene: TRBJ1-2
V gene: TRBV11-2

CDR3 DNA: TGCGCCAGCAGCCAAGATTATAGGGGGCGAGGCAATCAGCCCCAGCATTTT
CDR3 protein: CASSQDYRGRGNQPQHF
clone size: -
D gene: TRBD1
J gene: TRBJ1-5
V gene: TRBV4-1

CDR3 DNA: TGTGCCAGCAGCGGACACAGGGTAAACTATGGCTACACCTTC
CDR3 protein: CASSGHRVNYGYTF
clone size: -
D gene: -
J gene: TRBJ1-2
V gene: TRBV2

CDR3 DNA: TGTGCCAGCAGCGTTTGGGGGGGCGCAGAAGGAGGCTACACCTTC
CDR3 protein: CASSVWGGAEGGYTF
clone size: -
D gene: -
J gene: TRBJ1-2
V gene: TRBV9

CDR3 DNA: TGTGCCAGCAGTTACTCAGGGACTCGGCGCTATGGCTACACCTTC
CDR3 protein: CASSYSGTRRYGYTF
clone size: -
D gene: -
J gene: TRBJ1-2
V gene: TRBV6-5

CDR3 DNA: TGTGCCAGCAGGGACCCGACAGGAGATGCAACTAATGAAAAACTGTTTTTT
CDR3 protein: CASRDPTGDATNEKLFF
clone size: -
D gene: -
J gene: TRBJ1-4
V gene: TRBV2

CDR3 DNA: TGCGCCAGCAGCTTGGATGGACAGGGGGCGCGTGTAGATACGCAGTATTTT
CDR3 protein: CASSLDGQGARVDTQYF
clone size: -
D gene: TRBD1
J gene: TRBJ2-3
V gene: TRBV5-1

CDR3 DNA: TGTGCCAGTACCTCAAGGACTAGCGGGGACACAGATACGCAGTATTTT
CDR3 protein: CASTSRTSGDTDTQYF
clone size: -
D gene: TRBD2
J gene: TRBJ2-3
V gene: TRBV19

CDR3 DNA: TGTGCCAGTAAACTAGCGGGGGGGCTCGGCGAGCAGTACTTC
CDR3 protein: CASKLAGGLGEQYF
clone size: few
D gene: TRBD2
J gene: TRBJ2-7
V gene: TRBV19

CDR3 DNA: TGTGCCAGCGGGCCGGCCGGGAGCGGCTACACCTTC
CDR3 protein: CASGPAGSGYTF
clone size: -
D gene: -
J gene: TRBJ1-2
V gene: TRBV27

CDR3 DNA: TGCGCCACCTATAACAGGGGTTGGCAAGAGACCCAGTACTTC
CDR3 protein: CATYNRGWQETQYF
clone size: -
D gene: TRBD1
J gene: TRBJ2-5
V gene: TRBV10-2

CDR3 DNA: TGCGCCAGCAGCCTACTAGCGGGGGGCTACGAGCAGTACTTC
CDR3 protein: CASSLLAGGYEQYF
clone size: -
D gene: TRBD2
J gene: TRBJ2-7
V gene: TRBV10-2

CDR3 DNA: TGTGCCAGCAGCTTAGTACAGATTAACTATGGCTACACCTTC
CDR3 protein: CASSLVQINYGYTF
clone size: -
D gene: -
J gene: TRBJ1-2
V gene: TRBV7-9

CDR3 DNA: TGTGCCAGCAGCCCAAGACAGGGTTACTCTGGAAACACCATATATTTT
CDR3 protein: CASSPRQGYSGNTIYF
clone size: -
D gene: TRBD1
J gene: TRBJ1-3
V gene: TRBV9

CDR3 DNA: TGCGCCAGCAGTGCCTTGCGACAGGGGATAATGAACACTGAAGCTTTCTTT
CDR3 protein: CASSALRQGIMNTEAFF
clone size: -
D gene: TRBD1
J gene: TRBJ1-1
V gene: TRBV10-1

CDR3 DNA: TGTGCCAGCAGCCATGTGACAGGTGCTAGGACCTTC
CDR3 protein: CASSHVTGARTF
clone size: few
D gene: -
J gene: TRBJ1-2
V gene: TRBV4-2

CDR3 DNA: TGTGCCAGCTCACCGCAGACAGGTTTTAATTCACCCCTCCACTTT
CDR3 protein: CASSPQTGFNSPLHF
clone size: -
D gene: -
J gene: TRBJ1-6
V gene: TRBV18

CDR3 DNA: TGCGCCAGCAGCCACGGGACAGGGAAAAGGATAGCCACTGAAGCTTTCTTT
CDR3 protein: CASSHGTGKRIATEAFF
clone size: -
D gene: TRBD1
J gene: TRBJ1-1
V gene: TRBV4-1

CDR3 DNA: TGTGCCAGCAGCCTTGCGGACTCTGGAAACACCATATATTTT
CDR3 protein: CASSLADSGNTIYF
clone size: -
D gene: -
J gene: TRBJ1-3
V gene: TRBV7-9

CDR3 DNA: TGTGCCAGCAGCTTATCCCCAGAAGAGACCCAGTACTTC
CDR3 protein: CASSLSPEETQYF
clone size: once
D gene: -
J gene: TRBJ2-5
V gene: TRBV7-9

CDR3 DNA: TGTGCCAGCAGTTATTGGCGGGGGGCCACAGATACGCAGTATTTT
CDR3 protein: CASSYWRGATDTQYF
clone size: -
D gene: TRBD2
J gene: TRBJ2-3
V gene: TRBV6-5

CDR3 DNA: TGTGCCAGTAGTAGTCGTTTCCTGGGCTACACCTTC
CDR3 protein: CASSSRFLGYTF
clone size: once
D gene: -
J gene: TRBJ1-2
V gene: TRBV19

CDR3 DNA: TGTGCCAGCAGTGAATACACCGAAAGGCAATGGGGCTCACCCCTCCACTTT
CDR3 protein: CASSEYTERQWGSPLHF
clone size: -
D gene: -
J gene: TRBJ1-6
V gene: TRBV6-1

CDR3 DNA: TGTGCCAGCAGCCTTGGACAGGGGGCATCTACCCTCCACTTT
CDR3 protein: CASSLGQGASTLHF
clone size: -
D gene: TRBD1
J gene: TRBJ1-6
V gene: TRBV3-1/TRBV3-2

CDR3 DNA: TGTGCCAGCAGTCGGACAATTGTGGCTGAAAAACTGTTTTTT
CDR3 protein: CASSRTIVAEKLFF
clone size: -
D gene: -
J gene: TRBJ1-4
V gene: TRBV6-5

CDR3 DNA: TGTGCCACCAGTGATAGCGCCGGGACTAGCGGCACAGATACGCAGTATTTT
CDR3 protein: CATSDSAGTSGTDTQYF
clone size: -
D gene: TRBD2
J gene: TRBJ2-3
V gene: TRBV24-1

CDR3 DNA: TGCAGCGTTGATCCCCCGACAGGCGGCTACACCTTC
CDR3 protein: CSVDPPTGGYTF
clone size: -
D gene: -
J gene: TRBJ1-2
V gene: TRBV29-1

CDR3 DNA: TGCGCCAGCAGCCCGCCGATAGCGGGGGGGTCAGATACGCAGTATTTT
CDR3 protein: CASSPPIAGGSDTQYF
clone size: -
D gene: TRBD2
J gene: TRBJ2-3
V gene: TRBV5-1

CDR3 DNA: TGTGCCACCAGCAGAGACCCGGGAAGCTTCACCGGGGAGCTGTTTTTT
CDR3 protein: CATSRDPGSFTGELFF
clone size: -
D gene: -
J gene: TRBJ2-2
V gene: TRBV15

CDR3 DNA: TGTGCCAGCCAAAATAGGCGGACAGGGTGGGACTATGGCTACACCTTC
CDR3 protein: CASQNRRTGWDYGYTF
clone size: -
D gene: TRBD1
J gene: TRBJ1-2
V gene: TRBV19

CDR3 DNA: TGTGCCAGCAGCTTTGGCCAGGGTTTAGGAGAGACCCAGTACTTC
CDR3 protein: CASSFGQGLGETQYF
clone size: -
D gene: -
J gene: TRBJ2-5
V gene: TRBV5-6

CDR3 DNA: TGTGCCGGGGACAGGGGATTGGGAGGCTACACCTTC
CDR3 protein: CAGDRGLGGYTF
clone size: once
D gene: TRBD1
J gene: TRBJ1-2
V gene: TRBV30

CDR3 DNA: TGTGCCACCAGCGTCCGGGACGGGAGGGCAACTAATGAAAAACTGTTTTTT
CDR3 protein: CATSVRDGRATNEKLFF
clone size: -
D gene: -
J gene: TRBJ1-4
V gene: TRBV15

CDR3 DNA: TGCGCCAGCAGTAGGGACAGGGGGATGGAAACCCAGTACTTC
CDR3 protein: CASSRDRGMETQYF
clone size: -
D gene: TRBD1
J gene: TRBJ2-5
V gene: TRBV10-2

CDR3 DNA: TGTGCCAGTAGTGATATCCAAACAGGGGCCATCGATACGCAGTATTTT
CDR3 protein: CASSDIQTGAIDTQYF
clone size: -
D gene: TRBD1
J gene: TRBJ2-3
V gene: TRBV19

CDR3 DNA: TGCGCCAGCAGCTCGGGACAGGGAAATCAGCCCCAGCATTTT
CDR3 protein: CASSSGQGNQPQHF
clone size: once
D gene: TRBD1
J gene: TRBJ1-5
V gene: TRBV5-1

CDR3 DNA: TGTGCCAGCAGGGACAGGGGAGACAATCAGCCCCAGCATTTT
CDR3 protein: CASRDRGDNQPQHF
clone size: -
D gene: TRBD1
J gene: TRBJ1-5
V gene: TRBV6-5